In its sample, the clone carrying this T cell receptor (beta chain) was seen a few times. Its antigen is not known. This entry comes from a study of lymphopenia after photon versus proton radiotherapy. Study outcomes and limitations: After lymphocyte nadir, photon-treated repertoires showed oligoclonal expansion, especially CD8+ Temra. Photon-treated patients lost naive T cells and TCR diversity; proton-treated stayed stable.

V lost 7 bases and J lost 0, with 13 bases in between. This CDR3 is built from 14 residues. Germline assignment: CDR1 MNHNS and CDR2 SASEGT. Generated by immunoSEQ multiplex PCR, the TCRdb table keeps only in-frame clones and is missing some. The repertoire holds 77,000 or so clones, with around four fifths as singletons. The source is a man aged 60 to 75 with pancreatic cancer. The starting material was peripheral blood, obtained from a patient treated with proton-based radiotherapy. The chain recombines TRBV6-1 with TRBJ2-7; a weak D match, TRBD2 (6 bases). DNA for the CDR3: TGTGCCAGCACCCGGAGGGGAAGCTCCTACGAGCAGTACTTC. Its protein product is CASTRRGSSYEQYF.